Included here is one T cell receptor beta chain sequence, with context. Its specificity is unknown. This entry belongs to a study of shared clonotypes between healthy human individuals. Assay: immunoSEQ multiplex PCR; the TCRdb copy retains only in-frame clones and omits some. The table records 760,000 or so clones, around 96% of them present only once. Study conclusions and caveats: Several donors showed sharing of 4.5% to 5% of naive CD4 clonotypes.

Naive CD8 isolation took CD45RO-negative cells positively selected for CCR7 and excluded terminally differentiated effector memory CD45RA+ cells. Sequencing was done on a sample of naive CD8+ T cells sorted from blood. The clonotype was recovered from a man aged 25-45 years in good health.

The CDR3 sequence is CASSQDTRWTSGINEQFF. The CDR3 DNA reads as TGCGCCAGCAGCCAAGATACTAGATGGACTAGCGGAATCAATGAGCAGTTCTTC. The V gene is TRBV4-3, the J gene TRBJ2-1; 10 bases map to TRBD2. CDR1 and CDR2 from the germline V gene are LGHNA and YSLEER. Trimming took 0 bases from V and 6 from J; bases not matched to a gene: 11. The CDR3 runs to 18 residues.